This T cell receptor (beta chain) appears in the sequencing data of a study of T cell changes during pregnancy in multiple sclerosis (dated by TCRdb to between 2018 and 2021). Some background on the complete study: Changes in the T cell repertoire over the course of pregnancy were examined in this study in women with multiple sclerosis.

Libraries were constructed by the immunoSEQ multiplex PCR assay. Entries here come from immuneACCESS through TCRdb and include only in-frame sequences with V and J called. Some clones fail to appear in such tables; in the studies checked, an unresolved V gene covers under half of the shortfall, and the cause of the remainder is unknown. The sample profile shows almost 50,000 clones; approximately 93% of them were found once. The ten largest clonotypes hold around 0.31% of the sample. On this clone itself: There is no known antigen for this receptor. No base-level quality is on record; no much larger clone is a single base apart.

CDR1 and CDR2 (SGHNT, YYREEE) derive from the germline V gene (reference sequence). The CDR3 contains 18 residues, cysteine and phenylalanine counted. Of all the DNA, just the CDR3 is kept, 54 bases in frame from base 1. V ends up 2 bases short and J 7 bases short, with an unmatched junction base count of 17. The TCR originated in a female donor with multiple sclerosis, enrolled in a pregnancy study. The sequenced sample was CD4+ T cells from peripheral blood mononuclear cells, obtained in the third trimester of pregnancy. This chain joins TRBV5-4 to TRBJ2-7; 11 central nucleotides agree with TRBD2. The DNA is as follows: TGTGCCAGCAGCTTTCTGTTCGCAGTAGCGGGAGGGCCGGGGGAGCAGTACTTC. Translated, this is CASSFLFAVAGGPGEQYF.